One T cell receptor beta chain is described in this entry. This entry is derived from a study of shared T cell receptors in the human thymus. The CDR3 is 16 amino acids. Germline loops: CDR1 ENHRY, CDR2 SYGVKD. With V trimmed by 2 bases and J by 0 bases, 4 bases remained unmatched. This table comes from immunoSEQ multiplex PCR, and its TCRdb copy is limited to in-frame clones, with some not included. The table includes about 380,000 clones, approximately 95% detected once. This TCR was recovered from a human donor. The sequenced sample was thymocytes. The chain has TRBV10-3 and TRBJ1-2, with 9 positions matching TRBD1. The CDR3 here is CAISERDRASNYGYTF. DNA of the CDR3: TGTGCCATCAGTGAGCGGGACAGGGCCTCTAACTATGGCTACACCTTC.